This T cell receptor (beta chain) was sequenced in a study of OX40 agonist ivuxolimab in advanced cancers. This clone was picked up a small number of times. Assay used: immunoSEQ multiplex PCR; TCRdb lists only in-frame clones, some missing. Altogether 67,000 or so clones are present, around four fifths being singletons, with the ten largest covering about 4%. The V end lost 1 base, the J end lost 5 bases, and 17 bases lay between the germline ends. Germline lookup yields CDR1 SNHLY and CDR2 FYNNEI. The CDR3 contains 16 residues. This TCR was recovered from an adult with an advanced solid tumor such as melanoma, head and neck, liver or kidney cancer. The specimen was CD4+ or CD8+ T cells sorted from blood, collected in a trial of the OX40 agonist ivuxolimab. The gene calls are TRBV2 and TRBJ2-5; no definite D call. CDR3 loop: CASSEESALNGETQYF. The CDR3 coding sequence is TGTGCCAGCAGTGAAGAGTCCGCTCTTAATGGGGAGACCCAGTACTTC.